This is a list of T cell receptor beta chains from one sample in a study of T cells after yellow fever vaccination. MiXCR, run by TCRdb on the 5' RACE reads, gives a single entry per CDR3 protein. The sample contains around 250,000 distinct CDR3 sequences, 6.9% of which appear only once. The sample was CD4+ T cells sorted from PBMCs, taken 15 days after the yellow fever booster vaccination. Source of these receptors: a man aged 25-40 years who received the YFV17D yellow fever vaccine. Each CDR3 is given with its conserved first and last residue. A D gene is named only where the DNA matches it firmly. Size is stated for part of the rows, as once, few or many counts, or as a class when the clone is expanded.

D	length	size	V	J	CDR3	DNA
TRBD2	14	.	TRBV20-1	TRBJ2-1	CSATTSGRPNEQFF	TGCAGTGCTACGACTAGCGGGAGGCCCAATGAGCAGTTCTTC
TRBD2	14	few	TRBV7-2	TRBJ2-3	CASNSYGREGAQYF	TGTGCCAGCAACAGTTACGGGCGGGAGGGGGCGCAGTATTTT
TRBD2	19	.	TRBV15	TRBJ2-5	CATSRDLGTSGRISETQYF	TGTGCCACCAGCAGAGATCTGGGGACTAGCGGGAGGATCTCAGAGACCCAGTACTTC
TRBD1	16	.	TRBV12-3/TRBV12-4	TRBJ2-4	CASSQRTGLAKNIQYF	TGTGCCAGCAGTCAACGGACAGGCCTAGCCAAAAACATTCAGTACTTC
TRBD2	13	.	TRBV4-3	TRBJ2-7	CASSTGTTYEQYF	TGCGCCAGCAGTACCGGGACTACCTACGAGCAGTACTTC
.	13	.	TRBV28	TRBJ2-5	CASSSTNSETQYF	TGTGCCAGCAGTTCGACTAATTCGGAGACCCAGTACTTC
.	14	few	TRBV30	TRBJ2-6	CAWSAGSGANVLTF	TGTGCCTGGAGTGCAGGGTCTGGGGCCAACGTCCTGACTTTC
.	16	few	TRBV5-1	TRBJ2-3	CASSLALSGSTDTQYF	TGCGCCAGCAGCTTGGCCCTATCGGGAAGTACAGATACGCAGTATTTT
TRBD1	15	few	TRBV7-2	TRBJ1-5	CASSLGGTGPQPQHF	TGTGCCAGCAGCTTAGGGGGGACAGGACCACAGCCCCAGCATTTT
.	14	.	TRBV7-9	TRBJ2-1	CASKLPALPGEQFF	TGTGCCAGTAAGCTTCCGGCCCTGCCCGGTGAGCAGTTCTTC
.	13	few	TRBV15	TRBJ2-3	CATSSKSTDTQYF	TGTGCCACCAGCAGTAAAAGCACAGATACGCAGTATTTT
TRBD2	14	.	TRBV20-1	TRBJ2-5	CSAGAGGMQETQYF	TGCAGTGCCGGAGCCGGGGGGATGCAAGAGACCCAGTACTTC
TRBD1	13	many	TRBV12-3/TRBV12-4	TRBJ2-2	CASSSGGSGELFF	TGTGCCAGCAGTTCAGGGGGCTCCGGGGAGCTGTTTTTT
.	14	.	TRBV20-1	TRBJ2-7	CSASPAAAGIEQYF	TGCAGTGCTAGCCCCGCAGCGGCGGGAATCGAGCAGTACTTC
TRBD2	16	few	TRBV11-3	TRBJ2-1	CASSLWAGGRSSEQFF	TGTGCCAGCAGCCTTTGGGCGGGAGGGCGGTCTTCTGAGCAGTTCTTC
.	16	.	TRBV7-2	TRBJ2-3	CASSSRRYSGTDTQYF	TGTGCCAGCAGCTCCCGACGGTACTCGGGCACAGATACGCAGTATTTT
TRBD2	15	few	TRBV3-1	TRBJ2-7	CASRETSGTVFEQYF	TGTGCCAGCAGGGAAACTAGCGGGACGGTCTTCGAGCAGTACTTC
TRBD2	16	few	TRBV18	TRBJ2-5	CASSPYPAGAQETQYF	TGTGCCAGCTCACCGTACCCAGCGGGGGCCCAAGAGACCCAGTACTTC
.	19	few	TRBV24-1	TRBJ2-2	CATSATGPPSPSNTGELFF	TGTGCCACCAGTGCTACGGGACCCCCGAGCCCCTCGAACACCGGGGAGCTGTTTTTT
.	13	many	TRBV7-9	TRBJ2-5	CASSSDGRETQYF	TGTGCCAGCAGCTCCGACGGAAGAGAGACCCAGTACTTC
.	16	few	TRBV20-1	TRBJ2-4	CSARNPGEAAKNIQYF	TGCAGTGCTAGAAACCCAGGGGAAGCCGCCAAAAACATTCAGTACTTC
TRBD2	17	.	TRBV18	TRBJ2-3	CASSPLLARPSTDTQYF	TGTGCCAGCTCACCGTTACTAGCGAGGCCTAGCACAGATACGCAGTATTTT